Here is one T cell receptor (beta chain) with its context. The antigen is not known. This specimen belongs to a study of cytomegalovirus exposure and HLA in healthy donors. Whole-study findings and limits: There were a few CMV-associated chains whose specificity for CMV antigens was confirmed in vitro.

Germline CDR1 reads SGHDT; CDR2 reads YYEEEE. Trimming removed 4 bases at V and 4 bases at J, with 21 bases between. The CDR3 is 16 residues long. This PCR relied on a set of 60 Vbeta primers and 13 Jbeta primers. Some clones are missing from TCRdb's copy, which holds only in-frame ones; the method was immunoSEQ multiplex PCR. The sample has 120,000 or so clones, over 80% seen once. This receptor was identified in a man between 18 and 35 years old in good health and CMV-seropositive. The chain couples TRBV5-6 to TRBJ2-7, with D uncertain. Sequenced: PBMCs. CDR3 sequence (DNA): TGTGCCAGCAGCATGAGGCCAGAGTTCGCCAAATACGAGCAGTACTTC. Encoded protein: CASSMRPEFAKYEQYF.